Given below is one T cell receptor (beta chain) in context. Its matching antigen is unknown. Some clones are missing from TCRdb's copy, which holds only in-frame ones; the method was immunoSEQ multiplex PCR. The sample has 380,000 or so clones, roughly 90% seen once. As for treatment: around 19 received Ad26.COV2.S at low or high dose, single or two shots; a few received placebo; per-sample allocation not given. Samples were taken on day 63 after the first vaccine or placebo injection. This record belongs to a study of Ad26.COV2.S vaccination and SARS-CoV-2 variants. Study in general: Recipients of Ad26.COV2.S got it intramuscularly, once or twice 56 days apart. Study conclusions and caveats: Vaccinees and placebo recipients showed similar non-spike TCR breadth.

Germline-derived CDR1 and CDR2 are SGHNT and YYREEE (reference sequence). Trimming shortened V by 3 bases and J by 5 bases, and 13 bases separated the two germline ends. This CDR3 is built from 14 residues. This sequence was found in a person between 18 and 59 years old who received the Ad26.COV2.S COVID-19 vaccine or a placebo. The V and J genes are TRBV5-4 and TRBJ2-3, with a weak D call TRBD2 (6 bases). The starting material was peripheral blood, obtained in a trial of Ad26.COV2.S vaccine versus placebo. Here the CDR3 DNA reads TGTGCCAGCAGCTCCGGCGGGGCAATAGATACGCAGTATTTT. This gives the protein CASSSGGAIDTQYF. Full variable domain (missing parts from reference TRBV5-4 and TRBJ2-3): ETGVTQSPTHLIKTRGQQVTLRCSSQSGHNTVSWYQQALGQGPQFIFQYYREEENGRGNFPPRFSGLQFPNYSSELNVNALELDDSALYLCASSSGGAIDTQYFGPGTRLTVL.